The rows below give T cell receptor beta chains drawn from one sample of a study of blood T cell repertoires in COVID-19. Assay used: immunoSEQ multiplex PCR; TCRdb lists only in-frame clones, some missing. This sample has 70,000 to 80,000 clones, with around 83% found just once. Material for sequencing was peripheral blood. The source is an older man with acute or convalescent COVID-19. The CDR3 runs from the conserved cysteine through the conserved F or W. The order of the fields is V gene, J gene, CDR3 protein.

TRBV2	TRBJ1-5	CASSLGQGTGQPQHF
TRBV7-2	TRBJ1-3	CASSPMLGSGNTIYF
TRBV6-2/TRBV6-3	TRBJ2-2	CASSLDRVGGELFF
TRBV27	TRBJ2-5	CASRLQDGRAETQYF
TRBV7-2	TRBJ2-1	CASSWTGGSYNEQFF
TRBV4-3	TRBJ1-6	CASSQGQQRGNSPLHF
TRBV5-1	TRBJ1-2	CASNPTTGTPYGYTF
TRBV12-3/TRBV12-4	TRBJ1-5	CASRSQGTVTQHF
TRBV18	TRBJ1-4	CASSPTGVGTNEKLFF
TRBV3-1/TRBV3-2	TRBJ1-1	CASSQVDGREAFF
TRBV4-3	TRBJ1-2	CASSQGSGADYGYTF
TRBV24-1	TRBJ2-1	CATSDPGLADINEQFF
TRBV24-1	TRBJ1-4	CATSPGQTNEKLFF
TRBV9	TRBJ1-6	CASSVGQGSYNSPLHF
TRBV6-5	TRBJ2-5	CASSYPFVGEPTQYF
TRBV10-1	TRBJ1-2	CASSESTDYGYTF
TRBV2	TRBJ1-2	CASSLTGIYGYTF
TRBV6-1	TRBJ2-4	CASSEGSLIQYF
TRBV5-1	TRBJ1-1	CASSALFNSGTDNTEAFF
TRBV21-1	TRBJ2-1	CASIPEGGGAFTEQFF
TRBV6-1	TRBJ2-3	CASSDWGGVPPDTQYF
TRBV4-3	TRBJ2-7	CASSQAGLETYEQYF
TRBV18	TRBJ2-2	CASSPTQNTGELFF
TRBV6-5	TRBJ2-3	CASSYAGGTDTQYF
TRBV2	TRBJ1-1	CASGGTANTEAFF
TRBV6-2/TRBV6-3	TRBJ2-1	CASSAPRGGSSYNEQFF
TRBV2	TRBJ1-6	CASSANFNSPLHF
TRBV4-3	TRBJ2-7	CASSLRQGSDEQYF
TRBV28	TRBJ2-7	CASNLGQGNEQYF
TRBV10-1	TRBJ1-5	CASSPGVNQPQHF
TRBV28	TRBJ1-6	CASSSPSSYNSPLHF
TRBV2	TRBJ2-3	CASSRLAGPPDTQYF
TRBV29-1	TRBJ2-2	CSVDIITGELFF
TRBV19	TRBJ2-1	CASSIERGGAYHNEQFF
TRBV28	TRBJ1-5	CASSARDQPQHF
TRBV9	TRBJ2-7	CASSVVGGRPSSEQYF
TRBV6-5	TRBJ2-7	CASSYLELGEQYF
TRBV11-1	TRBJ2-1	CASSLTSGRSYNEQFF
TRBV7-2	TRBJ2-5	CASSLVGLAAEETQYF
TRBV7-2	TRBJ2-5	CASSPGAGGHQETQYF
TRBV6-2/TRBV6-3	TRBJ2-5	CASSYGGTSGGGETQYF